This TCR beta chain comes out of a study of blood T cell repertoires in COVID-19. Clones were read by immunoSEQ multiplex PCR, and TCRdb kept only the in-frame ones, dropping some. The profile shows 260,000 or so clones, around 89% of them singletons. With 5 bases clipped from V and 5 bases from J, the junction kept 5 bases outside the gene matches. The length of the CDR3 is 13 residues. Germline loops: CDR1 MDHEN, CDR2 SYDVKM. The rearrangement uses TRBV28 and TRBJ2-7; 8 nucleotides align to TRBD1. Sequencing was performed on PBMCs or T cells enriched from blood (not recorded which). This clonotype was obtained from a woman in her thirties or forties with acute COVID-19. The CDR3 DNA sequence: TGTGCCAGCAGTGGCAGGGGGCACCACGAGCAGTACTTC. Protein product: CASSGRGHHEQYF.